Shown below are 21 T cell receptor beta chains from a single sample sequenced in a study of shared clonotypes between healthy human individuals (dated by TCRdb to about 2020). The protocol used for the library was the immunoSEQ multiplex PCR assay. This is the immuneACCESS table as TCRdb keeps it, with only in-frame sequences that have V and J called. A part of the clones is gone; compared with another copy, unresolved V genes explain less than half, and the rest is unexplained. The sample contains roughly 2 million clones, approximately 96% of them found a single time. Of the sample, more than 0.1% falls within the top ten clones. Specimen: naive CD4+ T cells sorted from blood. This sample's cell subset or site label indicates: CD45RA+ positively selected. These receptors originate from a young man in good health.

Regarding this clone: In the same sample, other DNA sequences code for this CDR3. The genes are TRBV6-5 and TRBJ1-2, with D unclear. The V end was cut by 0 bases, the J end by 0 bases, with 5 bases between. Germline V gene lookup returns CDR1 MNHEY and CDR2 SVGAGI. The CDR3 totals 14 residues. The CDR3 loop reads CASSYSNSNYGYTF. The CDR3 nucleotides are TGTGCCAGCAGTTACTCGAATTCTAACTATGGCTACACCTTC.

This chain joins TRBV28 and TRBJ2-7, with D perhaps TRBD2 (7 bases). Per germline, CDR1 MDHEN and CDR2 SYDVKM. The V end lost 5 bases, the J end lost 2 bases, and 16 bases lay between the germline ends. This CDR3 is 15 amino acids long. CDR3 in amino acids: CASSPGTRGAYEQYF. CDR3 DNA sequence: TGTGCCAGCAGTCCAGGGACACGGGGGGCCTACGAGCAGTACTTC. The full variable domain, completed using reference TRBV28 and TRBJ2-7, is DVKVTQSSRYLVKRTGEKVFLECVQDMDHENMFWYRQDPGLGLRLIYFSYDVKMKEKGDIPEGYSVSREKKERFSLILESASTNQTSMYLCASSPGTRGAYEQYFGPGTRLTVT.

The chain carries TRBV30 and TRBJ1-6; D uncertain. Trimming took 2 bases from V and 10 from J, leaving 15 bases between them. This CDR3 has 14 residues. Looked up from germline, CDR1 is GTSNPN and CDR2 is SVGIG (reference sequence). The CDR3 nucleotides are TGTGCCTGGAGTCAAGACCCGACGCGGTCACCCCTCCACTTT. Translated, it gives CAWSQDPTRSPLHF.

The table lists this clone with a few counts. The chain uses TRBV21-1 and TRBJ1-5; no check of the table's D call, TRBD1, against the DNA was made. TRBV21-1 is classified as a pseudogene. The CDR3 has 16 amino acids. CDR3: CASSKDRSYSNQPQHF. CDR3 sequence (DNA): TGTGCCAGCAGCAAGGACAGGAGCTATAGCAATCAGCCCCAGCATTTT.

The chain recombines TRBV7-6 with TRBJ2-2; no reliable D call. Germline lookup yields CDR1 SGHVS and CDR2 FNYEAQ. The CDR3 sequence is 16 residues long. V was shortened by 5 bases and J by 1 base, with 14 bases between the two germline ends. The CDR3, as DNA: TGTGCCAGCAGCGCGGAATTGCCTAAGAACACCGGGGAGCTGTTTTTT. Translating gives CASSAELPKNTGELFF.

The chain recombines TRBV18 with TRBJ2-5, with D possibly being TRBD1 (6 bases). This CDR3 has 15 residues. From germline, CDR1 is KGHSH and CDR2 LQKENI. The V gene lost 3 bases and the J gene lost 1 base, with 12 bases spanning the gap. The CDR3 bases are TGTGCCAGCTCACCCCCGGGCAGGGGCCAAGAGACCCAGTACTTC. It specifies CASSPPGRGQETQYF.

The chain employs TRBV19 and TRBJ1-2; D might be TRBD1 (5 bases). The CDR3 is 15 amino acids. Germline values: CDR1 LNHDA, CDR2 SQIVND (reference sequence). V was trimmed by 1 base and J by 4 bases, leaving 13 bases between them. This CDR3 reads CASSIGYGAVYGYTF. As DNA, the CDR3 is TGTGCCAGTAGTATAGGTTACGGGGCGGTCTATGGCTACACCTTC.

This clone came up once. V is TRBV21-1 and J is TRBJ2-1. TRBV21-1 is a pseudogene. The CDR3 covers 17 residues. The CDR3 bases are TGTGCCAGCAGCAGACTCCCGGGACGGAAGTTCTACAATGAGCAGTTCTTC. Residues: CASSRLPGRKFYNEQFF.

The chain links TRBV29-1 to TRBJ2-1; no clear D gene. Trimming cost V 4 bases and J 5 bases, with 6 bases left between them. Per the germline V gene, CDR1 is SQVTM and CDR2 is ANQGSEA. The CDR3 covers 11 residues. CDR3 DNA: TGCAGCGTTGCTAGAAACAATGAGCAGTTCTTC. Protein: CSVARNNEQFF.

The rearrangement links TRBV19 to TRBJ1-2, with 7 bases fitting TRBD1. The CDR3 is made up of 14 amino acids. The V gene end was trimmed by 7 bases and the J gene end by 5 bases; junction bases not matched to a gene: 10. Per germline, CDR1 LNHDA and CDR2 SQIVND (reference sequence). The CDR3 DNA reads TGTGCCAGTAATCTGGGACAGCTCCTTTATGGCTACACCTTC. As protein: CASNLGQLLYGYTF.

CDR3 loop: CASSLAPRDRASGELFF. Here the CDR3 DNA reads TGTGCCAGCAGCTTAGCGCCCCGGGACAGGGCTAGCGGGGAGCTGTTTTTT. The chain is built from TRBV7-8 and TRBJ2-2; 9 bases fit TRBD1. From germline, CDR1 is SGHVS and CDR2 FQNEAQ. The CDR3 is 17 residues long. V trimming: 0 bases; J trimming: 7 bases; junction bases outside the gene matches: 9.

The rearrangement joins TRBV4-3 to TRBJ2-3; 11 nucleotides align to TRBD2. Germline trimming cut 0 bases from V and 4 bases from J; bases unmatched to any gene: 6. This CDR3 region has 17 residues. Germline CDR1 reads LGHNA; CDR2 reads YSLEER. The CDR3, as DNA: TGCGCCAGCAGCCAAGAAATCCCACTAGCGGGAGCAGATACGCAGTATTTT. Its translation: CASSQEIPLAGADTQYF.

A note on this clone: Other DNA sequences in the sample encode the same CDR3. The rearrangement links TRBV6-1 to TRBJ1-6; D perhaps matches TRBD1 (6 bases). This CDR3 spans 14 amino acids. Germline CDR1 reads MNHNS; CDR2 reads SASEGT. V was trimmed by 0 bases and J by 10 bases, leaving 10 bases between them. This CDR3 reads CASSEAVGGSPLHF. DNA for the CDR3: TGTGCCAGCAGTGAAGCAGTTGGGGGCTCACCCCTCCACTTT.

The rearrangement uses TRBV30 and TRBJ1-2; D uncertain. Germline-derived CDR1 and CDR2 are GTSNPN and SVGIG (reference sequence). CDR3 length equals 14 residues. V shed 0 bases and J shed 2 bases, with 10 bases lying between them. The DNA for the CDR3 is TGTGCCTGGAGTGTCTTGGGAGAGAACTATGGCTACACCTTC. This codes for CAWSVLGENYGYTF. The full variable domain, in which reference TRBV30 and TRBJ1-2 provide the parts outside the CDR3, is SQTIHQWPATLVQPVGSPLSLECTVEGTSNPNLYWYRQAAGRGLQLLFYSVGIGQISSEVPQNLSASRPQDRQFILSSKKLLLSDSGFYLCAWSVLGENYGYTFGSGTRLTVV.

The chain has TRBV5-6 and TRBJ2-2; D might be TRBD1 (6 bases). Germline V gene data show CDR1 as SGHDT and CDR2 as YYEEEE. The CDR3 spans 16 residues. V was clipped by 6 bases and J by 6 bases, with 21 bases between them. CDR3 in DNA: TGTGCCAGCACCCTGCAGGGGCCCATTGTTCCCGGGGAGCTGTTTTTT. Translating gives CASTLQGPIVPGELFF.

The rearrangement links TRBV7-2 to TRBJ2-1; D gene ambiguous. V was clipped by 1 base and J by 7 bases, with 14 bases between them. CDR1 and CDR2 from the germline V gene are SGHTA and FQGNSA. The CDR3 length is 15 residues. Written as DNA, the CDR3 is TGTGCCAGCAGCTTAGAGTTGCCTCCGGGTAATGAGCAGTTCTTC. Translation gives CASSLELPPGNEQFF. Full variable domain (rest looked up from reference TRBV7-2 and TRBJ2-1): GAGVSQSPSNKVTEKGKDVELRCDPISGHTALYWYRQSLGQGLEFLIYFQGNSAPDKSGLPSDRFSAERTGGSVSTLTIQRTQQEDSAVYLCASSLELPPGNEQFFGPGTRLTVL.

The chain combines TRBV11-2 with TRBJ2-5; D is possibly TRBD2 (6 bases). Germline V gives CDR1 SGHAT, CDR2 FQNNGV. This CDR3 is built from 16 residues. V lost 0 bases and J 0 bases, leaving 11 bases between the germline ends. The CDR3 loop is CASSLDRRDYQETQYF. CDR3 DNA: TGTGCCAGCAGCTTAGATCGGCGGGACTACCAAGAGACCCAGTACTTC.

This chain connects TRBV5-4 to TRBJ2-7; D may be TRBD1 (6 bases). Germline-derived CDR1 and CDR2 are SGHNT and YYREEE (reference sequence). V was shortened by 4 bases and J by 2 bases, with 13 bases between the two germline ends. The CDR3 has 14 amino acids. The CDR3 sequence is CASSKAQGTYEQYF. The CDR3 DNA reads as TGTGCCAGCAGCAAAGCCCAGGGGACCTACGAGCAGTACTTC.

The J gene is TRBJ1-2, the V gene TRBV28; 7 positions match TRBD1. This CDR3 contains 14 residues. Trimming at V came to 5 bases and at J to 3 bases, leaving 6 bases not matched to a gene. Germline V gene data show CDR1 as MDHEN and CDR2 as SYDVKM. Here the CDR3 DNA reads TGTGCCAGCAGTCCTTGGGACAGATACTATGGCTACACCTTC. As protein: CASSPWDRYYGYTF.

This chain uses TRBV4-1 with TRBJ2-2; 7 bases are a match to TRBD2. The germline gives CDR1 MGHRA, CDR2 YSYEKL. Trimming took 3 bases from V and 1 from J; bases not matched to a gene: 2. The CDR3 loop spans 15 amino acids. The CDR3 nucleotides are TGCGCCAGCAGCCACGGGACTAAGAACACCGGGGAGCTGTTTTTT. It is translated as CASSHGTKNTGELFF.

The chain links TRBV28 to TRBJ1-6; D gene ambiguous. CDR1 and CDR2 (germline): MDHEN, SYDVKM. Trimming shortened V by 7 bases and J by 7 bases, and 11 bases separated the two germline ends. The CDR3 covers 13 residues. The CDR3 coding sequence is TGTGCCAGCAACGAACCATCCAATTCACCCCTCCACTTT. Encoded protein: CASNEPSNSPLHF.